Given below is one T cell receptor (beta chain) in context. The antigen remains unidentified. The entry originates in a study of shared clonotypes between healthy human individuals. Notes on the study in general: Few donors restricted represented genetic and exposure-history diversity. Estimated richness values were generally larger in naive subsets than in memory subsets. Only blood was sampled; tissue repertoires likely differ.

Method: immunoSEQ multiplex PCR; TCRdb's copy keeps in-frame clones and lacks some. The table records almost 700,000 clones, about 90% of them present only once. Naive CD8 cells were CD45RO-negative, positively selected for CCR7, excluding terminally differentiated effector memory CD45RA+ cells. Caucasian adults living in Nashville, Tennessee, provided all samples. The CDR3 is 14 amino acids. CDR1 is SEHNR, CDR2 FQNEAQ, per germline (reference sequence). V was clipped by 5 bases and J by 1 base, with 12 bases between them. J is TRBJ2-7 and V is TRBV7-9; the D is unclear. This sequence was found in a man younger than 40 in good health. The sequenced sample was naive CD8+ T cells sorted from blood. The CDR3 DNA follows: TGTGCCAGCAGCCACCCTCTAGAATCCTACGAGCAGTACTTC. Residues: CASSHPLESYEQYF.